A single sample gave rise to the 8 T cell receptor beta chains below, sequenced in a study of blood T cell repertoires in COVID-19. Produced via immunoSEQ multiplex PCR; TCRdb's table is partial and in-frame only. This table holds about 280,000 clones, 85% found once. The sample comprised PBMCs or T cells enriched from blood (not recorded which). These receptors all come from a woman aged 45-65 years who had recovered from COVID-19.

The chain carries TRBV19 and TRBJ2-2; perhaps TRBD2 as D (5 bases). V shed 4 bases and J shed 4 bases, with 10 bases lying between them. In germline, CDR1 is LNHDA, CDR2 SQIVND (reference sequence). The CDR3 spans 14 residues. CDR3 region: CASSTLSGTGELFF. For the CDR3, the DNA is TGTGCCAGTAGTACCCTAAGCGGCACCGGGGAGCTGTTTTTT.

The chain has TRBV5-1 and TRBJ2-2; TRBD2 agrees at 7 bases. The germline CDR1 and CDR2 sequences are SGHRS and YFSETQ. There are 16 residues in the CDR3. The V segment lost 0 bases and the J segment 4 bases; nucleotides outside the gene matches: 6. The CDR3 region is CASSLAASGSTGELFF. In DNA form, the CDR3 reads TGCGCCAGCAGCTTGGCGGCTAGCGGAAGCACCGGGGAGCTGTTTTTT.

The V and J genes are TRBV5-1 and TRBJ2-6; D is undetermined. Trimming stripped 0 bases from V and 0 bases from J, with 7 bases between. The CDR3 length is 16 residues. Germline CDR1 and CDR2: SGHRS and YFSETQ. CDR3 nucleotides: TGCGCCAGCAGCTTGGCTTCTCTCTCTGGGGCCAACGTCCTGACTTTC. Its protein is CASSLASLSGANVLTF.

This rearrangement joins TRBV4-1 to TRBJ2-1; 8 nucleotides line up with TRBD2. Germline loops: CDR1 MGHRA, CDR2 YSYEKL. The CDR3 runs to 15 residues. With 7 bases clipped from V and 1 base from J, the junction kept 6 bases outside the gene matches. CDR3 sequence (DNA): TGCGCCAGCACCCCAGCGGGGGATTCCTACAATGAGCAGTTCTTC. This encodes CASTPAGDSYNEQFF.

The genes are TRBV6-5 and TRBJ1-2; a possible D gene is TRBD1 (5 bases). The CDR3 runs 15 residues. V lost 7 bases, J lost 0 bases, and 15 bases lay in between. Germline CDR1 is MNHEY and CDR2 is SVGAGI. The CDR3 DNA follows: TGTGCCAGCACCTTCGGACACCATTCTAACTATGGCTACACCTTC. Its translation is CASTFGHHSNYGYTF.

CDR3 protein: CASIQGGDSPLHF. The CDR3 coding sequence is TGTGCCAGCATTCAGGGGGGTGATTCACCCCTCCACTTT. This chain connects TRBV28 to TRBJ1-6; 7 nucleotides match TRBD1. The CDR3 totals 13 residues. V lost 7 bases, J lost 8 bases, and 5 bases stayed unmatched. CDR1 is MDHEN and CDR2 is SYDVKM in the germline V gene.

The chain is built from TRBV18 and TRBJ1-1; the D gene is possibly TRBD1 (5 bases). Germline CDR1 KGHSH, CDR2 LQKENI. V shed 5 bases and J shed 4 bases, with 17 bases lying between them. The length of the CDR3 is 15 residues. CDR3 nucleotide sequence: TGTGCCAGCTCAATTTCGGGCGCGGGACCCACTGAAGCTTTCTTT. This sequence encodes CASSISGAGPTEAFF.

This rearrangement joins TRBV5-6 to TRBJ2-2; D unresolved. V dropped 0 bases and J dropped 2 bases, with 8 bases sitting between them. The CDR3 is 15 amino acids. Germline loops: CDR1 SGHDT, CDR2 YYEEEE. CDR3 residues: CASSLGLSNTGELFF. The CDR3 DNA sequence: TGTGCCAGCAGCTTGGGACTTTCCAACACCGGGGAGCTGTTTTTT. Supplemented by reference TRBV5-6 and TRBJ2-2, the full variable domain reads DAGVTQSPTHLIKTRGQQVTLRCSPKSGHDTVSWYQQALGQGPQFIFQYYEEEERQRGNFPDRFSGHQFPNYSSELNVNALLLGDSALYLCASSLGLSNTGELFFGEGSRLTVL.